This T cell receptor (beta chain) was captured in a study of blood T cell repertoires in COVID-19. Study details: The United States, Italy and Spain were the sources of the acute and convalescent COVID-19 samples. PBMCs, B-cell-depleted T cells, or T cells were the source of the cDNA or gDNA that made up the material.

This clone was seen once. The CDR3 is made up of 13 amino acids. Germline assignment: CDR1 SGHKS and CDR2 YYEKEE (reference sequence). Trimming shortened V by 1 base and J by 7 bases, and 11 bases separated the two germline ends. Patients from Seattle were sampled longitudinally, starting during active infection. How the authors handled the data: How many nucleated cells were present was estimated from reference gene primer amplification. Sequencing used immunoSEQ multiplex PCR; TCRdb keeps in-frame clones, though not all of them. The V and J calls and clone size are taken from that table; D and trimming were inferred from the DNA. There are about 70,000 clones in the sample; 83% occur only once, and 6.5% to 7.5% lies in the top ten.

The chain links TRBV5-5 to TRBJ1-1; possibly TRBD1 for D (5 bases). Sequencing was performed on peripheral blood. The TCR comes from a man in his thirties or forties with COVID-19, enrolled during active disease. The CDR3 protein is CASSLRQNFEAFF. In nucleotides, the CDR3 is TGTGCCAGCAGCTTGAGACAGAATTTTGAAGCTTTCTTT.